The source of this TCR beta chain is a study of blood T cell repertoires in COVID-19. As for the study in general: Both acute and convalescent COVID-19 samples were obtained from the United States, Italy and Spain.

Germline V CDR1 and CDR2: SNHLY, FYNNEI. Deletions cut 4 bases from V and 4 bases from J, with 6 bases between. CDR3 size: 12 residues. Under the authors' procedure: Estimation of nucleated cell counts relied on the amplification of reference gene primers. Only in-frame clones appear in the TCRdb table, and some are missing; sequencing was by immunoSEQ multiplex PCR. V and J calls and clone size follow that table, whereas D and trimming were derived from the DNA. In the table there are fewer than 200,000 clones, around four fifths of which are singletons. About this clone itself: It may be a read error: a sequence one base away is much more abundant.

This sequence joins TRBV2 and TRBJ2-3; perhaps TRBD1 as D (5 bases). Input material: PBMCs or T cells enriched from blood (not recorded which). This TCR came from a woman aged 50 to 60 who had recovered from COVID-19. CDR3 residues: CASSGRADTQYF. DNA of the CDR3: TGTGCCAGCAGTGGCAGGGCAGATACGCAGTATTTT.